Included here is one TCR beta chain sequence, with context. Its antigen is unidentified. The junction does not match germline at one end; this may be a read error. This CDR3 is also generated by other DNA sequences in the sample. Clones were sequenced by immunoSEQ multiplex PCR, and TCRdb holds only the in-frame ones, with some missing. The sample gives tens of thousands of clones, 65% to 80% of which show up once; 7% to 8% is in the top ten. The record originates from a study of radiotherapy plus CTLA-4 blockade in lung cancer. The wider study: Patients showed objective responses in about 20% of cases and disease control in roughly 31%.

General study points: According to reports, early shifts in blood T cell clones, alongside interferon-beta, forecast response most accurately. Radiotherapy plus ipilimumab was followed by expansion in blood of tumor-derived TCR clones.

The receptor comes from a human donor with non-small cell lung cancer who had stable disease on radiotherapy plus ipilimumab. The material sequenced was peripheral blood, taken from a patient treated with radiotherapy plus ipilimumab.

Here the CDR3 DNA reads TGCGCCAGCTCACCCGTCGATAATCAGCCCCAGCATTTT. Translating it yields CASSPVDNQPQHF. The chain joins TRBV18 to TRBJ1-5; no clear D. This CDR3 has 13 amino acids. Germline V lookup: CDR1 KGHSH, CDR2 LQKENI.